These T cell receptor beta chains were read from a single sample in a study of T cell repertoires in aging, cancer and after chemotherapy. A single record per CDR3 protein comes from TCRdb applying MiXCR to the multiplex PCR reads. This table has 7,000 to 10,000 distinct CDR3 sequences, about two fifths appearing once. Sequenced material: blood. These receptors all stem from a human donor with a solid tumor. Each CDR3 is given with its conserved first and last residue. D genes are given only for firm matches. Clone size is given for some rows only: seen once, a few or many times, or a class if the clone is expanded.

d_gene	v_gene	abundance	j_gene	CDR3aa	CDR3nt
NA	TRBV6-5	few	TRBJ2-3	CASRQALTMTQYF	TGTGCCAGCAGACAGGCCCTGACTATGACGCAGTATTTT
TRBD2	TRBV6-5	medium-sized	TRBJ2-2	CASSYIRDGGGTGELFF	TGTGCCAGCAGTTACATACGGGACGGCGGGGGGACCGGGGAGCTGTTTTTT
TRBD2	TRBV19	few	TRBJ2-1	CASIGWVRSGGGVYNEQFF	TGTGCCAGTATAGGTTGGGTCCGGAGTGGTGGGGGGGTTTACAATGAGCAGTTCTTC
NA	TRBV18	NA	TRBJ1-2	CASSPSRQADYGYTF	TGTGCCAGCTCACCTTCTCGACAGGCCGATTATGGCTACACCTTC
NA	TRBV6-1	NA	TRBJ2-2	CASSEGPTNTGELFF	TGTGCCAGCAGTGAGGGACCCACGAACACCGGGGAGCTGTTTTTT
NA	TRBV19	NA	TRBJ1-2	CASTHLPTGSLYGYTF	TGTGCCAGTACTCACCTCCCCACGGGTTCCCTCTATGGCTACACCTTC
NA	TRBV29-1	few	TRBJ1-1	CSVAHRGDTEAFF	TGCAGCGTCGCCCATCGAGGGGACACTGAAGCTTTCTTT
NA	TRBV11-3	few	TRBJ1-3	CASSLPGFSGNTIYF	TGTGCCAGCAGCTTACCAGGTTTCTCTGGAAACACCATATATTTT
NA	TRBV29-1	medium-sized	TRBJ2-5	CSAMDGQETQYF	TGCAGCGCCATGGACGGCCAAGAGACCCAGTACTTC
TRBD1	TRBV6-4	NA	TRBJ2-2	CASSTGADDTGELFF	TGTGCCAGCTCGACAGGGGCCGACGACACCGGGGAGCTGTTTTTT
TRBD1	TRBV19	few	TRBJ1-1	CASSMGGQRNTEAFF	TGTGCCAGTAGTATGGGGGGACAGCGAAACACTGAAGCTTTCTTT
NA	TRBV29-1	few	TRBJ1-1	CSAGASWGTEAFF	TGCAGCGCTGGGGCATCGTGGGGCACTGAAGCTTTCTTT
NA	TRBV19	NA	TRBJ2-5	CASSMGGQPQETQYF	TGTGCCAGTAGTATGGGGGGCCAACCTCAAGAGACCCAGTACTTC
TRBD2	TRBV6-1	few	TRBJ2-3	CASTAGGPFTDTQYF	TGTGCCAGCACGGCGGGGGGGCCATTCACAGATACGCAGTATTTT
NA	TRBV19	few	TRBJ2-3	CASSTVTGPDTQYF	TGTGCCAGTAGTACCGTTACAGGGCCAGATACGCAGTATTTT
TRBD1	TRBV6-4	NA	TRBJ2-2	CASRDRAETGELFF	TGTGCCAGCCGGGACAGGGCAGAGACCGGGGAGCTGTTTTTT
TRBD2	TRBV18	NA	TRBJ2-5	CASTSVTQETQYF	TGTGCCAGCACTAGCGTTACGCAAGAGACCCAGTACTTC
NA	TRBV18	once	TRBJ2-3	CASSPPSSTDTQYF	TGTGCCAGCTCACCGCCGAGTAGCACAGATACGCAGTATTTT
NA	TRBV11-3	NA	TRBJ2-2	CASSLDRGHLPGELFF	TGTGCCAGCAGCTTAGATAGGGGACACCTCCCCGGGGAGCTGTTTTTT
TRBD1	TRBV19	NA	TRBJ1-2	CASRSLDRVGGYTF	TGTGCCAGTAGGTCTTTGGACAGGGTAGGTGGCTACACCTTC
NA	TRBV27	NA	TRBJ2-7	CASSPPLYEQYF	TGTGCCAGCAGTCCCCCCCTCTACGAGCAGTACTTC
NA	TRBV30	few	TRBJ1-5	CAWSGMGGQPQHF	TGTGCCTGGAGTGGTATGGGCGGGCAGCCCCAGCATTTT
NA	TRBV7-6	NA	TRBJ2-7	CASSLATGSHYEQYF	TGTGCCAGCAGCTTAGCGACTGGGAGCCACTACGAGCAGTACTTC
NA	TRBV6-5	few	TRBJ2-5	CASTLQIVGEPQYF	TGTGCCAGCACTCTGCAAATTGTGGGGGAGCCCCAGTACTTC
NA	TRBV19	NA	TRBJ2-3	CASSIAVVTDTQYF	TGTGCCAGTAGTATTGCGGTTGTCACAGATACGCAGTATTTT
TRBD2	TRBV6-2/TRBV6-3	NA	TRBJ2-1	CASSPTSGGPHGNEQFF	TGTGCCAGCAGTCCGACTAGCGGGGGGCCCCACGGAAATGAGCAGTTCTTC
NA	TRBV12-3/TRBV12-4	NA	TRBJ1-1	CASSLAGGIEAFF	TGTGCCAGCAGTTTAGCGGGAGGGATTGAAGCTTTCTTT
NA	TRBV19	NA	TRBJ1-3	CASSSGFAGNTIYF	TGTGCCAGTAGTTCCGGGTTTGCCGGAAACACCATATATTTT
NA	TRBV11-3	NA	TRBJ2-5	CASSLSRAFMRETQYF	TGTGCCAGCAGCTTATCCCGGGCTTTTATGCGAGAGACCCAGTACTTC
NA	TRBV6-5	few	TRBJ2-3	CASSRKWGDTQYF	TGTGCCAGCAGCCGCAAGTGGGGAGATACGCAGTATTTT
NA	TRBV11-3	NA	TRBJ1-2	CASSLGRQRGYTF	TGTGCCAGCAGCTTGGGACGGCAACGTGGCTACACCTTC
NA	TRBV19	few	TRBJ2-7	CASSTLPSSSYEQYF	TGTGCCAGTAGTACATTACCCTCAAGCTCCTACGAGCAGTACTTC
NA	TRBV27	NA	TRBJ2-1	CASRTAANEQFF	TGTGCCAGCAGGACGGCAGCCAATGAGCAGTTCTTC
NA	TRBV29-1	few	TRBJ1-1	CSVEGGRGSTEAFF	TGCAGCGTTGAAGGGGGTCGGGGATCTACTGAAGCTTTCTTT
NA	TRBV6-4	NA	TRBJ2-5	CASSDSRGETQYF	TGTGCCAGCAGTGACAGTCGAGGGGAGACCCAGTACTTC
NA	TRBV6-1	NA	TRBJ1-5	CASSAGLFNQPQHF	TGTGCCAGCAGTGCCGGACTGTTCAATCAGCCCCAGCATTTT
NA	TRBV30	few	TRBJ2-7	CAWSTRNEQYF	TGTGCCTGGAGTACCCGCAACGAGCAGTACTTC
NA	TRBV6-5	NA	TRBJ2-7	CASSEDSGSYEQYF	TGTGCCAGCAGTGAAGACTCGGGATCCTACGAGCAGTACTTC
NA	TRBV12-3/TRBV12-4	NA	TRBJ2-7	CASSTLPGSYEQYF	TGTGCCAGCAGCACCCTCCCGGGCTCCTACGAGCAGTACTTC
NA	TRBV19	medium-sized	TRBJ1-1	CASSIVTEAFF	TGTGCCAGTAGTATTGTCACTGAAGCTTTCTTT
TRBD1	TRBV12-3/TRBV12-4	NA	TRBJ1-4	CASSGQGRVEKLFF	TGTGCCAGCAGTGGACAGGGACGCGTTGAAAAACTGTTTTTT
NA	TRBV30	NA	TRBJ1-2	CAWSDRHYGYTF	TGTGCCTGGTCGGACAGACACTATGGCTACACCTTC
NA	TRBV19	few	TRBJ2-7	CASRFEGSYEQYF	TGTGCCAGTAGGTTCGAAGGGAGCTACGAGCAGTACTTC
TRBD1	TRBV6-1	medium-sized	TRBJ2-7	CASRDWGTGDPPGYEQYF	TGTGCCAGCAGGGACTGGGGGACAGGGGACCCACCTGGCTACGAGCAGTACTTC
TRBD1	TRBV5-7	few	TRBJ2-2	CASSLAQGASFTGELFF	TGTGCCAGCAGCTTGGCCCAGGGGGCGTCGTTCACCGGGGAGCTGTTTTTT
NA	TRBV29-1	NA	TRBJ1-1	CSVEVPARNTEAFF	TGCAGCGTTGAAGTACCGGCCAGGAACACTGAAGCTTTCTTT